This T cell receptor beta chain came from a study of blood T cell repertoires in COVID-19. Study at large: Spain, Italy and the United States supplied samples that represented acute and convalescent COVID-19. T cells, B-cell-depleted T cells, or PBMCs supplied cDNA or gDNA.

The CDR3 runs 10 residues. Germline V lookup: CDR1 LNHNV, CDR2 YYDKDF (reference sequence). As concerns this clone: The junction shows a germline mismatch at one end, possibly a read error.

Method: immunoSEQ multiplex PCR; TCRdb's copy keeps in-frame clones and lacks some. The sample carries around 64,000 clones, roughly 85% recorded once. J is TRBJ2-7 and V is TRBV15; no reliable D call. This sequence originates from a man aged 30 to 39 with acute or convalescent COVID-19. What was sequenced was peripheral blood. The CDR3 spells CATSRALRLF. CDR3 DNA sequence: TGTGCCACCAGCAGAGCCCTGAGGCTCTTC.